The 30 T cell receptor beta chains below were found in one sample sequenced in a study of cytomegalovirus exposure and HLA in healthy donors. It was with 60 Vbeta and 13 Jbeta primers that the PCR ran. Produced via immunoSEQ multiplex PCR; TCRdb's table is partial and in-frame only. In the table there are tens of thousands of clones, 60% to 80% of which are singletons. The specimen was PBMCs. These receptors were obtained from a woman in her twenties or thirties in good health and CMV-seropositive.

The rearrangement joins TRBV30 to TRBJ1-1; D is unresolved. Per the germline V gene, CDR1 is GTSNPN and CDR2 is SVGIG (reference sequence). Between the trimmed V and J ends, which lost 0 bases and 1 base, there was a span of 12 bases. This CDR3 spans 15 amino acids. The CDR3, as DNA: TGTGCCTGGAGTGTACCCGGGCGGGAGAACACTGAAGCTTTCTTT. Amino acid sequence: CAWSVPGRENTEAFF.

This chain joins TRBV28 and TRBJ2-7, with 8 bases matching TRBD2. After removal of 1 base from V and 3 bases from J, the junction contained 2 bases not matched to a gene. Germline V gives CDR1 MDHEN, CDR2 SYDVKM. This CDR3 has 14 amino acids. The CDR3 reads CASSLSAGVYEQYF. The CDR3, as DNA: TGTGCCAGCAGTTTATCAGCGGGGGTCTACGAGCAGTACTTC.

This clone was recorded only once. V usage is TRBV7-5 and J usage is TRBJ1-1; TRBD1, as called in the table, went unchecked against the DNA. TRBV7-5 counts as a pseudogene. The CDR3 extends over 11 amino acids. The CDR3: CARSSGGEAFF. DNA of the CDR3: TGTGCCAGAAGCTCAGGGGGTGAAGCTTTCTTT.

The chain combines TRBV28 with TRBJ2-7; 8 bases are shared with TRBD2. The CDR3 has 14 residues. Germline V lookup: CDR1 MDHEN, CDR2 SYDVKM. J gave up 3 bases and V 7 bases, and 8 bases lay outside the gene matches. The CDR3 is CASIKGGRHYEQYF. CDR3 bases: TGTGCCAGCATTAAGGGCGGGAGGCACTACGAGCAGTACTTC.

The rearrangement uses TRBV30 and TRBJ2-7; D is possibly TRBD1 (5 bases). Germline V lookup: CDR1 GTSNPN, CDR2 SVGIG (reference sequence). CDR3 length: 14 amino acids. The germline V and J ends were trimmed by 3 bases and 3 bases, with 15 bases remaining between them. CDR3 sequence: CAWSPWGTRYEQYF. DNA for the CDR3: TGTGCCTGGAGCCCCTGGGGCACCCGCTACGAGCAGTACTTC.

This clone was recorded only once. The gene calls are TRBV5-4 and TRBJ2-3; D unclear. Trimming stripped 0 bases from V and 10 bases from J, with 9 bases between. The CDR3 length is 12 residues. From germline, CDR1 is SGHNT and CDR2 YYREEE (reference sequence). The CDR3 reads CASSLERKAQYF. As DNA, the CDR3 is TGTGCCAGCAGCTTGGAGAGGAAGGCGCAGTATTTT.

The CDR3 is CASSPPGRGGPYEQYF. The CDR3 DNA reads as TGTGCCAGCAGTCCGCCGGGTCGCGGGGGGCCCTACGAGCAGTACTTC. V gene TRBV28 combines with J gene TRBJ2-7; TRBD2 matches 8 bases. Trimming cost V 5 bases and J 2 bases; bases outside gene matches: 11. The CDR3 extends over 16 amino acids. Germline loops: CDR1 MDHEN, CDR2 SYDVKM.

The sample holds a few counts of this clone. The chain has TRBV13 and TRBJ2-3; D might be TRBD1 (6 bases). CDR1 and CDR2 from the germline V gene are PRHDT and FYEKMQ (reference sequence). Trimming stripped 2 bases from V and 1 base from J, with 13 bases between. This CDR3 region has 16 residues. The CDR3 nucleotides read TGTGCCAGCAGCTTAAGACAGGTCTCCGGCACAGATACGCAGTATTTT. This sequence encodes CASSLRQVSGTDTQYF.

The chain employs TRBV6-5 and TRBJ1-5, with TRBD1 identical over 9 bases. The V and J ends lost 7 bases and 1 base, in that order; junction bases with no gene match: 5. This CDR3 is built from 15 residues. Germline V gives CDR1 MNHEY, CDR2 SVGAGI. In DNA form, the CDR3 reads TGTGCCAGCATGAAACAGGGGGCGAGCAATCAGCCCCAGCATTTT. Its translation is CASMKQGASNQPQHF.

V is TRBV19 and J is TRBJ1-4; 7 bases line up with TRBD1. Germline loops: CDR1 LNHDA, CDR2 SQIVND (reference sequence). This CDR3 comprises 12 residues. The J segment lost 5 bases and the V segment lost 7 bases, leaving 1 base of the junction unmatched. CDR3 in amino acids: CASNRGNEKLFF. The CDR3 DNA reads as TGTGCCAGTAACAGGGGAAATGAAAAACTGTTTTTT.

This clone was recorded once. The chain joins TRBV4-1 to TRBJ2-3, with 11 bases that match TRBD1. J lost 5 bases, V lost 5 bases, and 9 bases had no gene match. Per the germline V gene, CDR1 is MGHRA and CDR2 is YSYEKL. CDR3 length: 16 amino acids. Here the CDR3 reads CASSSIGQGAIDTQYF. The CDR3 nucleotides are TGCGCCAGCAGCTCCATCGGACAGGGGGCTATAGATACGCAGTATTTT.

The rearrangement links TRBV4-3 to TRBJ2-7; weak D call: TRBD1 (6 bases). Trimming cost V 4 bases and J 1 base, with 14 bases left between them. Germline lookup yields CDR1 LGHNA and CDR2 YSLEER. The CDR3 is 15 residues long. The CDR3 DNA reads as TGCGCCAGCAGCCTATATATTACAGGGTCCTACGAGCAGTACTTC. Its protein is CASSLYITGSYEQYF.

The rearrangement joins TRBV28 to TRBJ2-7; 7 positions agree with TRBD2. V lost 6 bases and J lost 2; bases outside the gene matches: 10. CDR3 length: 15 residues. CDR1 and CDR2 from the germline V gene are MDHEN and SYDVKM. DNA for the CDR3: TGTGCCAGCAGCCCGGCGGTGGCGGGGGCCTACGAGCAGTACTTC. This translates into CASSPAVAGAYEQYF.

The chain recombines TRBV2 with TRBJ2-2, with 7 bases matching TRBD1. Germline V gene sequence: CDR1 SNHLY, CDR2 FYNNEI. The CDR3 has 15 amino acids. V dropped 4 bases and J dropped 5; count of bases not matched to a gene: 7. The CDR3, as DNA: TGTGCCAGCAGTGGGGACAGCCCCAAGACCGGGGAGCTGTTTTTT. Amino acid sequence: CASSGDSPKTGELFF.

This clone is a singleton in its sample. Written as DNA, the CDR3 is TGTGCCAGTGCCCTGGGGCCCCAGAGCAATCAGCCCCAGCATTTT. This codes for CASALGPQSNQPQHF. The gene calls are TRBV9 and TRBJ1-5; maybe TRBD1 (5 bases). The CDR3 is 15 residues long. Trimming removed 8 bases at V and 1 base at J, with 16 bases between. Germline CDR1 reads SGDLS; CDR2 reads YYNGEE.

By proportion, this clone is medium-sized (0.01 to 0.1%). V usage is TRBV19 and J usage is TRBJ1-4; TRBD1 aligns across 8 bases. CDR1 is LNHDA, CDR2 SQIVND, per germline (reference sequence). With V trimmed by 9 bases and J by 0 bases, 6 bases remained unmatched. The CDR3 is made up of 15 amino acids. This CDR3 reads CASQDRDATNEKLFF. As DNA, the CDR3 is TGTGCCAGCCAGGACAGGGATGCAACTAATGAAAAACTGTTTTTT.

This rearrangement joins TRBV28 to TRBJ1-2; 7 bases align to TRBD1. There are 15 residues in the CDR3. With 4 bases clipped from V and 7 bases from J, the junction kept 12 bases outside the gene matches. Germline CDR1 MDHEN, CDR2 SYDVKM. CDR3 in amino acids: CASSSRKQGLGGYTF. For the CDR3, the DNA is TGTGCCAGCAGTTCCCGAAAACAGGGGCTCGGTGGCTACACCTTC.

The chain joins TRBV5-1 to TRBJ1-4; D is unresolved. Germline CDR1 reads SGHRS; CDR2 reads YFSETQ. The CDR3 is made up of 16 amino acids. V was trimmed by 4 bases and J by 0 bases, leaving 13 bases between them. CDR3 sequence reads: CASSLSRQATNEKLFF. The CDR3 nucleotides are TGCGCCAGCAGCCTGTCTCGACAAGCAACTAATGAAAAACTGTTTTTT. Full variable domain (rest looked up from reference TRBV5-1 and TRBJ1-4): KAGVTQTPRYLIKTRGQQVTLSCSPISGHRSVSWYQQTPGQGLQFLFEYFSETQRNKGNFPGRFSGRQFSNSRSEMNVSTLELGDSALYLCASSLSRQATNEKLFFGSGTQLSVL.

This clone came up a few times. The V and J genes are TRBV30 and TRBJ2-5, with D perhaps matching TRBD1 (6 bases). There are 13 residues in the CDR3. The V gene lost 7 bases and the J gene lost 0 bases, with 12 bases spanning the gap. The germline CDR1 and CDR2 sequences are GTSNPN and SVGIG (reference sequence). In DNA form, the CDR3 reads TGTGCCTTCGCAACAGGGCACCAAGAGACCCAGTACTTC. Translating it yields CAFATGHQETQYF.

This rearrangement joins TRBV25-1 to TRBJ1-1, with D possibly being TRBD1 (5 bases). The germline gives CDR1 MGHDK, CDR2 SYGVNS. Trimming shortened V by 5 bases and J by 1 base, and 14 bases separated the two germline ends. The CDR3 contains 15 residues. In DNA, the CDR3 is TGTGCCAGCAGTCCCATAGCGGGACCGAACACTGAAGCTTTCTTT. As protein: CASSPIAGPNTEAFF.

V gene TRBV4-2 combines with J gene TRBJ2-3; possible D gene TRBD1, 5 bases. The V end lost 1 base, the J end lost 6 bases, and 14 bases lay between the germline ends. Germline V gene lookup returns CDR1 LGHNA and CDR2 YNFKEQ. The CDR3 length is 15 residues. DNA of the CDR3: TGTGCCAGCAGCCAAGGATTCCCGACAGTTGATACGCAGTATTTT. This sequence encodes CASSQGFPTVDTQYF.

The chain recombines TRBV14 with TRBJ1-2, with D unresolved. The CDR3 runs to 17 residues. Trimming pared 0 bases from V and 6 bases from J, leaving 20 bases between. Germline V CDR1 and CDR2: SGHDN, FVKESK. DNA of the CDR3: TGTGCCAGCAGCCAAGATCCCAGCGCGGCCCGAACGGATGGCTACACCTTC. Its translation: CASSQDPSAARTDGYTF.

CDR3 in DNA: TGTGCCAGCAGCCGGGACAGGGATTCCTACGAGCAGTACTTC. Protein sequence: CASSRDRDSYEQYF. The V call is TRBV2, the J call TRBJ2-7, with TRBD1 matching 9 bases. This CDR3 is 14 amino acids long. CDR1 SNHLY and CDR2 FYNNEI come from the germline V gene. Trimming at V came to 6 bases and at J to 1 base, leaving 4 bases not matched to a gene.

V gene TRBV19 combines with J gene TRBJ1-5; unclear D gene. Germline V gene data show CDR1 as LNHDA and CDR2 as SQIVND (reference sequence). V gave up 6 bases and J gave up 7 bases, with 16 bases separating them. The CDR3 consists of 14 residues. CDR3 bases: TGTGCCAGTAGGGTCCAGGCCGCGGGACAGCCCCAGCATTTT. Translated: CASRVQAAGQPQHF. Together with reference TRBV19 and TRBJ1-5, the CDR3 gives the full variable domain: DGGITQSPKYLFRKEGQNVTLSCEQNLNHDAMYWYRQDPGQGLRLIYYSQIVNDFQKGDIAEGYSVSREKKESFPLTVTSAQKNPTAFYLCASRVQAAGQPQHFGDGTRLSIL.

The rearrangement links TRBV2 to TRBJ2-3; tentative D call: TRBD1 (5 bases). Germline V lookup: CDR1 SNHLY, CDR2 FYNNEI. This CDR3 spans 14 amino acids. Trimming removed 6 bases at V and 4 bases at J, with 14 bases between. CDR3 loop: CASSVEPTADTQYF. CDR3 DNA: TGTGCCAGCAGCGTGGAGCCGACAGCAGATACGCAGTATTTT. The full variable domain, in which reference TRBV2 and TRBJ2-3 provide the parts outside the CDR3, is EPEVTQTPSHQVTQMGQEVILRCVPISNHLYFYWYRQILGQKVEFLVSFYNNEISEKSEIFDDQFSVERPDGSNFTLKIRSTKLEDSAMYFCASSVEPTADTQYFGPGTRLTVL.

This chain uses TRBV4-1 with TRBJ2-2; 13 bases align to TRBD2. The ends lost 1 base at V and 4 bases at J; junction bases unmatched: 0. The CDR3 runs to 16 residues. From germline, CDR1 is MGHRA and CDR2 YSYEKL. CDR3: CASSQGLAGGTGELFF. The CDR3 DNA follows: TGCGCCAGCAGCCAAGGACTAGCGGGAGGCACCGGGGAGCTGTTTTTT.

The gene calls are TRBV6-1 and TRBJ1-4, with D hard to call. The CDR3 length is 11 residues. Germline assignment: CDR1 MNHNS and CDR2 SASEGT. The V gene lost 1 base and the J gene lost 11 bases, with 5 bases spanning the gap. CDR3 DNA sequence: TGTGCCAGCAGTGAAGGGCGGAAACTGTTTTTT. Translating it yields CASSEGRKLFF.

The chain recombines TRBV28 with TRBJ2-2, with 8 positions matching TRBD1. Trimming cost V 7 bases and J 4 bases; bases outside gene matches: 8. The length of the CDR3 is 15 residues. Germline V lookup: CDR1 MDHEN, CDR2 SYDVKM. The CDR3 is CASTPDRASTGELFF. In DNA form, the CDR3 reads TGTGCCAGCACCCCGGACAGGGCGAGCACCGGGGAGCTGTTTTTT.

This chain uses TRBV6-5 with TRBJ1-5, with 7 bases lining up with TRBD1. Per germline, CDR1 MNHEY and CDR2 SVGAGI. This CDR3 has 16 residues. Unmatched junction bases numbered 6, after V lost 4 bases and J lost 0 bases. The CDR3 DNA sequence: TGTGCCAGCAGTTCCGCGGGACAGCCTAGCAATCAGCCCCAGCATTTT. It specifies CASSSAGQPSNQPQHF.

The chain links TRBV9 to TRBJ1-4; 8 bases line up with TRBD1. The V segment lost 3 bases and the J segment 8 bases; nucleotides outside the gene matches: 9. From germline, CDR1 is SGDLS and CDR2 YYNGEE. The CDR3 has 15 residues. The CDR3 loop is CASSARDRTAEKLFF. The DNA for the CDR3 is TGTGCCAGCAGCGCCCGGGACAGGACTGCCGAAAAACTGTTTTTT.